This T cell receptor (beta chain) was sequenced in a study of blood T cell repertoires in COVID-19. Germline V CDR1 and CDR2: SGHRS, YFSETQ. The CDR3 spans 15 residues. The V gene end was trimmed by 3 bases and the J gene end by 2 bases; junction bases not matched to a gene: 5. Clones were sequenced by immunoSEQ multiplex PCR, and TCRdb holds only the in-frame ones, with some missing. The data show 130,000 to 150,000 clones, approximately 88% seen once. The chain links TRBV5-1 to TRBJ2-5, with TRBD1 matching 9 bases. The sample consisted of peripheral blood. This TCR was recovered from a woman aged 45-65 years with acute or convalescent COVID-19. Written as DNA, the CDR3 is TGCGCCAGCAGCTCCACCGGGACAGGGCAAGAGACCCAGTACTTC. It specifies CASSSTGTGQETQYF.